This TCR beta chain was captured by sequencing in a study of T cell changes during pregnancy in multiple sclerosis. The method was immunoSEQ multiplex PCR; TCRdb's version includes in-frame clones alone and lacks a portion of them. The data show under 130,000 clones, approximately 90% seen once. Germline values: CDR1 SGHNT, CDR2 YYREEE (reference sequence). This CDR3 contains 15 residues. With V trimmed by 3 bases and J by 4 bases, 10 bases remained unmatched. This material consisted of peripheral blood, taken after pregnancy. This receptor was taken from a female donor with multiple sclerosis, enrolled in a pregnancy study. The V and J genes are TRBV5-4 and TRBJ2-7, with 7 bases identical to TRBD2. In nucleotides, the CDR3 is TGTGCCAGCAGCTCAAAGCGGGGTAGGTTATACGAGCAGTACTTC. This translates into CASSSKRGRLYEQYF.